Each of the 20 T cell receptor beta chains below was sequenced from the same sample in a study of T-cell memory formation after mild COVID-19. MiXCR was run by TCRdb on the 5' RACE reads, yielding one entry per CDR3 protein. The profile shows around 390,000 distinct CDR3 sequences, 15% to 20% of them singletons. Input material: PBMCs or a T cell subset sorted from them (not recorded which). Receptor source: a man aged 18 to 29 who had mild COVID-19 (a few samples of this study predate the infection). Cell type and time point are not known.

The chain combines TRBV29-1 with TRBJ2-2; D not certain. The V gene's germline CDR1 is SQVTM and CDR2 ANQGSEA. The CDR3 is 14 residues long. Trimming removed 6 bases from V and 0 bases from J, with 11 bases in between. Written as DNA, the CDR3 is TGCAGCGTACCTGGACGGTCGAACACCGGGGAGCTGTTTTTT. As protein: CSVPGRSNTGELFF.

In its sample, this clonotype was seen many times. The V call is TRBV7-9, the J call TRBJ2-1; D gene unclear. The germline V and J ends were trimmed by 2 bases and 12 bases, with 8 bases remaining between them. The CDR3 extends over 11 amino acids. Per germline, CDR1 SEHNR and CDR2 FQNEAQ (reference sequence). The CDR3 DNA sequence: TGTGCCAGCAGCTTAAGCTCCAGGCAGTTCTTC. Its protein is CASSLSSRQFF. The variable domain in full, with the rest retrieved from reference TRBV7-9 and TRBJ2-1, is DTGVSQNPRHKITKRGQNVTFRCDPISEHNRLYWYRQTLGQGPEFLTYFQNEAQLEKSRLLSDRFSAERPKGSFSTLEIQRTEQGDSAMYLCASSLSSRQFFGPGTRLTVL.

In this sample, this clonotype turned up a few times. The chain joins TRBV5-8 to TRBJ1-1; D gene unclear. Germline V gene lookup returns CDR1 SGHTS and CDR2 YDEGEE. The germline V and J ends were trimmed by 0 bases and 1 base, with 7 bases remaining between them. The CDR3 has 14 amino acids. The CDR3 DNA sequence: TGTGCCAGCAGCTTGGAGCCCGGGAACACTGAAGCTTTCTTT. It codes for CASSLEPGNTEAFF.

This clonotype showed up just a few times. The V gene is TRBV12-3 or TRBV12-4, the J gene TRBJ2-7; tentatively, D is TRBD2 (5 bases). With 5 bases removed from V and 8 bases from J, the gap between germline ends came to 19 bases. The CDR3 contains 14 residues. CDR3 sequence (DNA): TGTGCCAGCAGTCTAAGACGGGGAACTACGCAGCAGTACTTC. Its protein is CASSLRRGTTQQYF.

This clonotype was counted a few times. The chain is built from TRBV18 and TRBJ2-3; D perhaps matches TRBD2 (5 bases). This CDR3 contains 13 residues. Germline V lookup: CDR1 KGHSH, CDR2 LQKENI. Trimming stripped 5 bases from V and 3 bases from J, with 9 bases between. This CDR3 reads CASSSSGTDTQYF. CDR3 nucleotides: TGTGCCAGCTCATCGTCGGGGACAGATACGCAGTATTTT.

In its sample, this clonotype was seen a few times. This rearrangement joins TRBV12-3 or TRBV12-4 to TRBJ2-7, with 10 positions matching TRBD1. The CDR3 runs to 14 residues. V lost 6 bases to trimming and J lost 6 bases; unmatched junction nucleotides: 8. The DNA for the CDR3 is TGTGCCAGCAGCCAGGACAGGGGGGATTGCGAGCAGTACGTC. Its translation is CASSQDRGDCEQYV.

This clonotype came up many times. The rearrangement joins TRBV5-1 to TRBJ2-3; 10 bases map to TRBD2. The CDR3 consists of 14 residues. The V segment lost 7 bases and the J segment 6 bases; nucleotides outside the gene matches: 8. Germline lookup yields CDR1 SGHRS and CDR2 YFSETQ. CDR3 sequence: CASSPAGGPDTQYF. In DNA, the CDR3 is TGCGCCAGCTCCCCAGCGGGGGGGCCGGATACGCAGTATTTT.

The chain links TRBV4-3 to TRBJ2-7, with D maybe TRBD2 (7 bases). Trimming shortened V by 0 bases and J by 3 bases, and 12 bases separated the two germline ends. This CDR3 has 15 residues. Germline loops: CDR1 LGHNA, CDR2 YSLEER. CDR3 region: CASSQEWRGGYEQYF. In DNA form, the CDR3 reads TGCGCCAGCAGCCAAGAGTGGAGGGGGGGCTACGAGCAGTACTTC.

There are a few counts of this clonotype. The V and J genes are TRBV5-1 and TRBJ2-3; D is unresolved. The CDR3 spans 11 residues. Germline CDR1 and CDR2: SGHRS and YFSETQ. Trimming stripped 6 bases from V and 6 bases from J, with 8 bases between. The CDR3 sequence is CASNFLDTQYF. The DNA for the CDR3 is TGCGCCAGCAACTTTCTGGATACGCAGTATTTT.

This clonotype was detected only a few times. For the CDR3, the DNA is TGCAGCGTTCTAGGGACTAGCGACCTACGTGATGCCTACAATGAGCAGTTCTTC. Translation gives CSVLGTSDLRDAYNEQFF. The chain carries TRBV29-1 and TRBJ2-1; TRBD2 matches at 10 bases. From germline, CDR1 is SQVTM and CDR2 ANQGSEA. The CDR3 runs 18 residues. After removal of 5 bases from V and 2 bases from J, the junction contained 15 bases not matched to a gene.

The chain combines TRBV6-5 with TRBJ1-2; maybe TRBD1 (5 bases). From germline, CDR1 is MNHEY and CDR2 SVGAGI. This CDR3 spans 13 amino acids. V lost 2 bases and J lost 7, with 11 bases in between. CDR3: CASSYGQGAGYTF. The CDR3 DNA reads as TGTGCCAGCAGTTACGGGCAGGGCGCTGGCTACACCTTC.

This clonotype was detected a few times. The chain uses TRBV6-5 and TRBJ2-7; maybe TRBD1 (6 bases). The CDR3 loop spans 14 amino acids. The ends were cut back, 0 bases at V and 3 bases at J, with 9 bases in the middle. Looked up from germline, CDR1 is MNHEY and CDR2 is SVGAGI. CDR3 amino acids: CASSYSRGHYEQYF. CDR3 nucleotide sequence: TGTGCCAGCAGTTACTCCAGGGGTCACTACGAGCAGTACTTC.

The chain is built from TRBV7-9 and TRBJ2-1; possibly TRBD2 for D (7 bases). Germline lookup yields CDR1 SEHNR and CDR2 FQNEAQ (reference sequence). The CDR3 contains 19 residues. Trimming pared 6 bases from V and 0 bases from J, leaving 24 bases between. CDR3 amino acids: CASSVLRGPVRGSYNEQFF. CDR3 coding DNA: TGTGCCAGCAGTGTTCTGCGGGGGCCGGTACGGGGCTCCTACAATGAGCAGTTCTTC.

This clonotype has a handful of counts. The chain recombines TRBV12-3 or TRBV12-4 with TRBJ1-1; D is unresolved. Trimming took off 3 bases at V and 6 bases at J, with 8 bases between the two ends. This CDR3 is 12 amino acids long. CDR3 region: CASSFPRAEAFF. For the CDR3, the DNA is TGTGCCAGCAGTTTTCCTAGGGCTGAAGCTTTCTTT.

There are many counts of this clonotype. The chain links TRBV2 to TRBJ2-7; 7 positions match TRBD1. This CDR3 has 14 residues. After removal of 6 bases from V and 8 bases from J, the junction contained 13 bases not matched to a gene. Per the germline V gene, CDR1 is SNHLY and CDR2 is FYNNEI. The CDR3, as DNA: TGTGCCAGCAGCCTAGACAGGGATCTTAAAAAGCAGTACTTC. Its translation: CASSLDRDLKKQYF.

V and J are TRBV7-2 and TRBJ1-2, with 9 bases matching TRBD1. V dropped 3 bases and J dropped 5; count of bases not matched to a gene: 7. This CDR3 comprises 15 residues. The V gene's germline CDR1 is SGHTA and CDR2 FQGNSA. The CDR3 reads CASSFRTGVEYGYTF. In DNA, the CDR3 is TGTGCCAGCAGCTTCCGGACAGGGGTGGAGTATGGCTACACCTTC.

This clonotype has a handful of counts. This chain links TRBV12-3 or TRBV12-4 with TRBJ2-4; 13 bases are shared with TRBD2. V was clipped by 8 bases and J by 0 bases; unmatched bases: 4. CDR3 length equals 16 residues. CDR3 amino acids: CASGLAGVSAKNIQYF. CDR3 DNA sequence: TGTGCCAGCGGACTAGCGGGGGTTTCAGCCAAAAACATTCAGTACTTC.

The chain uses TRBV12-5 and TRBJ2-7; the match to TRBD1 covers 7 bases. CDR1 and CDR2 from the germline V gene are LGHNT and FRNRAP. CDR3 size: 17 residues. J was trimmed by 0 bases and V by 3 bases; bases with no gene match: 11. In DNA form, the CDR3 reads TGTGCTAGTGGTTTAAAGTCTCGGGACAGAGTCTCCTACGAGCAGTACGTC. It codes for CASGLKSRDRVSYEQYV.

A note on this clonotype: Here the CDR3 omits its conserved ending phenylalanine or tryptophan, so a read error is the likely source. Because the CDR3's place on the DNA is in doubt, the DNA is left out and the CDR3 is given as listed by TCRdb. V usage is TRBV11-1 and J usage is TRBJ2-7; TRBD1, the table's D call, lacks a check against the DNA. Germline CDR1 is SGHAT and CDR2 is FQDESV (reference sequence). The CDR3 is 11 residues long, ends included. This CDR3 is CASTYTGTGVI.

The chain employs TRBV4-3 and TRBJ1-2, with D unclear. V lost 0 bases to trimming and J lost 4 bases, with 12 bases between them. CDR3 length equals 15 residues. Germline V lookup: CDR1 LGHNA, CDR2 YSLEER. CDR3 nucleotide sequence: TGCGCCAGCAGCCAAGAGTACGTACGGAGCTATGGCTACACCTTC. Protein sequence: CASSQEYVRSYGYTF.